Listed below are T cell receptor beta chains from one sample, sequenced in a study of neurological immune-mediated disorders. Using its own MiXCR run on the 5' RACE reads, TCRdb lists one record per CDR3 protein. The table lists under 90,000 distinct CDR3 sequences, over 9% of them singletons. The source material was PBMCs. These receptors were taken from a man between 40 and 49 years old in good health. CDR3s include the opening cysteine and the closing phenylalanine or tryptophan. Each record gives: V gene, D gene, J gene, clone size, CDR3 protein, CDR3 DNA. D genes are given only for firm matches. Part of the rows lack a size; the others show once, few, many or a class for expanded clones.

TRBV5-1	.	TRBJ2-7	many	CASSWGQGIHEQYF	TGCGCCAGCAGCTGGGGGCAGGGGATCCACGAGCAGTACTTC
TRBV6-2/TRBV6-3	.	TRBJ1-1	many	CASHPWGAPDTEAFF	TGTGCCAGCCACCCCTGGGGGGCGCCGGACACTGAAGCTTTCTTT
TRBV3-1	.	TRBJ1-4	many	CASSQGASSGQLFF	TGTGCCAGCAGCCAAGGGGCGAGTTCGGGGCAACTGTTTTTT
TRBV11-2	.	TRBJ2-7	many	CASSPLGGLTYEQYF	TGTGCCAGCAGCCCTCTTGGGGGGTTGACCTACGAGCAGTACTTC
TRBV20-1	.	TRBJ2-1	many	CSAREVQGTDYNEQFF	TGCAGTGCTAGAGAAGTCCAGGGGACCGACTACAATGAGCAGTTCTTC
TRBV3-1	.	TRBJ1-2	many	CASSHRGNGYTF	TGTGCCAGCAGCCACCGGGGGAATGGCTACACCTTC
TRBV10-1	.	TRBJ2-2	many	CASSEFGVTGELFF	TGCGCCAGCAGTGAGTTCGGGGTAACCGGGGAGCTGTTTTTT
TRBV20-1	.	TRBJ1-1	many	CSASSPTVGTEAFF	TGCAGTGCTAGTTCTCCGACCGTGGGCACTGAAGCTTTCTTT
TRBV18	TRBD2	TRBJ2-1	many	CASSPPSRGGREQFF	TGTGCCAGCTCACCACCCTCTCGGGGGGGCCGGGAGCAGTTCTTC
TRBV5-4	TRBD2	TRBJ2-2	many	CASLSGGAVGTGELFF	TGTGCCAGCTTAAGCGGGGGGGCTGTCGGCACCGGGGAGCTGTTTTTT
TRBV6-2/TRBV6-3	.	TRBJ1-5	many	CASTGGGSNQPQHF	TGTGCCAGCACGGGAGGTGGTAGCAATCAGCCCCAGCATTTT
TRBV5-6	.	TRBJ1-2	many	CASSLVATQYGYTF	TGTGCCAGCAGCTTGGTTGCCACCCAATATGGCTACACCTTC
TRBV5-1	.	TRBJ2-2	many	CASSSTVTGELFF	TGCGCCAGCAGCTCGACAGTTACCGGGGAGCTGTTTTTT
TRBV12-3/TRBV12-4	TRBD2	TRBJ2-5	many	CASTLLDTSGGKTQYF	TGTGCCAGCACCCTCCTTGACACGAGCGGGGGAAAGACCCAGTACTTC
TRBV18	TRBD1	TRBJ1-1	many	CASSPQGALDTEAFF	TGTGCCAGCTCACCGCAGGGGGCGTTGGACACTGAAGCTTTCTTT
TRBV3-1	TRBD2	TRBJ2-1	many	CASSQGSSGKQFF	TGTGCCAGCAGCCAAGGGTCAAGCGGGAAGCAGTTCTTC
TRBV27	TRBD1	TRBJ2-7	many	CASRKQGQGAYEQYF	TGTGCCAGCAGGAAACAGGGACAGGGGGCTTACGAGCAGTACTTC
TRBV7-9	.	TRBJ1-4	.	CVSSSERTEEKLFF	TGTGTCAGCAGCTCAGAAAGAACTGAAGAAAAACTGTTTTTT
TRBV15	.	TRBJ1-4	many	CATSSLGGGEKLFF	TGTGCCACCAGCAGCCTAGGGGGTGGTGAAAAACTGTTTTTT
TRBV10-1	TRBD1	TRBJ2-7	few	CASSESGTALGQYF	TGCGCCAGCAGTGAGTCCGGGACAGCGCTGGGGCAGTACTTC
TRBV5-1	TRBD2	TRBJ2-7	many	CASSLVPAGATYEQYF	TGCGCCAGCAGCTTGGTCCCAGCGGGGGCAACCTACGAGCAGTACTTC
TRBV7-2	.	TRBJ2-5	many	CASSLLLKETQYF	TGTGCCAGCAGCTTGCTTCTAAAAGAGACCCAGTACTTC
TRBV5-6	TRBD1	TRBJ1-5	many	CASSLGQGALQHF	TGTGCCAGCAGCTTGGGGCAGGGGGCGCTCCAGCATTTT
TRBV7-2	.	TRBJ1-1	many	CASSLGHLNTEAFF	TGTGCCAGCAGCTTGGGACACCTGAACACTGAAGCTTTCTTT
TRBV3-1	.	TRBJ2-3	many	CASSQRTRSGTDTQYF	TGTGCCAGCAGCCAGCGTACTAGGAGCGGCACAGATACGCAGTATTTT
TRBV5-1	.	TRBJ2-2	.	CASSPIWVTGELFF	TGCGCCAGCAGCCCCATCTGGGTCACCGGGGAGCTGTTTTTT
TRBV6-5	.	TRBJ2-2	many	CASIWGATGELFF	TGTGCCAGCATCTGGGGGGCCACCGGGGAGCTGTTTTTT